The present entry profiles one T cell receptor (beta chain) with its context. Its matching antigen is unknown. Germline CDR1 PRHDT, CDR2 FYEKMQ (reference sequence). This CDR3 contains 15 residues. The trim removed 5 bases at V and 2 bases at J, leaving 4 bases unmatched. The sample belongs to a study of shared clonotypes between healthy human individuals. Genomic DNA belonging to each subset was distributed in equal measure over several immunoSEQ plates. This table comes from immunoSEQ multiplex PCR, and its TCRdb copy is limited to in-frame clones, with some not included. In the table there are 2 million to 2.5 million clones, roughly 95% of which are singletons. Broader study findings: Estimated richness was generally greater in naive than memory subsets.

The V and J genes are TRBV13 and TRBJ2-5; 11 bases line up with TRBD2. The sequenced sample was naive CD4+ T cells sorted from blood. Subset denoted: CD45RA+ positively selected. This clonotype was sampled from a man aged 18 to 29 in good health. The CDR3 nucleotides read TGTGCCAGCAGCGGGGGACTAGCGGATCAAGAGACCCAGTACTTC. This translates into CASSGGLADQETQYF.